This T cell receptor (beta chain) came from a study of metastatic and nonmetastatic thyroid tumors. About the research overall: From malignant and benign thyroid patients, repertoires in blood and in tumor or nodule tissue were compared.

Whole-study results and caveats: In both blood and tumor samples, TCR beta diversity was reported significantly higher for malignant than benign nodules.

Thyroid surgery was performed in patients who had received no treatment beforehand. This clone was seen repeatedly, ten times or more. Its antigen is undetermined. Authors' analysis steps: Researchers built a distant-metastasis classifier for papillary thyroid cancer that drew on CDR3 differences across clinicopathological groups. TCRdb ran MiXCR on the PCR reads. The V and J calls follow TCRdb's processing rather than the paper's. The table shows about 70,000 clones, with less than 20% occurring only once. The ends lost 3 bases at V and 5 bases at J; junction bases unmatched: 10. There are 18 residues in the CDR3.

The chain is built from TRBV12-3 or TRBV12-4 and TRBJ2-2, with 12 bases identical to TRBD2. The TCR sequence derives from a female donor with papillary thyroid cancer or a benign thyroid nodule (not recorded which). Some clones in this sample may be carry-over from other donors' samples. Source material: blood. CDR3 in DNA: TGTGCCAGCAGTTTTCGCGGACTAGCGGGAATTTCTACCGGGGAGCTGTTTTTT. Translated: CASSFRGLAGISTGELFF.